This TCR beta chain was recorded in a study of blood T cell repertoires in COVID-19. TCRdb keeps only in-frame clones here, not all; method: immunoSEQ multiplex PCR. This table has about 370,000 clones, roughly 90% appearing once. This clone was counted once. The sequence was collected from a man between 18 and 35 years old with active or convalescent COVID-19. Sequencing was done on a sample of peripheral blood.

This chain's CDR3 is CASAEQGSYNEQFF. As DNA, the CDR3 is TGCGCCAGCGCGGAACAGGGTTCCTACAATGAGCAGTTCTTC. V usage is TRBV5-1 and J usage is TRBJ2-1; TRBD1 might be the D (6 bases). CDR1 SGHRS and CDR2 YFSETQ come from the germline V gene. V lost 7 bases to trimming and J lost 1 base, with 12 bases between them. This CDR3 is 14 amino acids long.